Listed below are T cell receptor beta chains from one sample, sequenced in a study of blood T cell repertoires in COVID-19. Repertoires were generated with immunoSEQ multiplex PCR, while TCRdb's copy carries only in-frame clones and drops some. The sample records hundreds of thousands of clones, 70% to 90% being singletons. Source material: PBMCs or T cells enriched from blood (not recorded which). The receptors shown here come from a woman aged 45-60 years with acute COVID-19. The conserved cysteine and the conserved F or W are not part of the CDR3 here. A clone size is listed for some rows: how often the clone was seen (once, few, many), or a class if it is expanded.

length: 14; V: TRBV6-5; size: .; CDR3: ASSYGRTVPSYEQY
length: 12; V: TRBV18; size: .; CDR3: ASSPKTGETEAF
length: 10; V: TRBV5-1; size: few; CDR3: ASSAGTGDAF
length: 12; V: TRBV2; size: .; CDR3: ASSLGQGDSPLH
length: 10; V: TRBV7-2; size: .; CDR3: ASSPRTDTQY
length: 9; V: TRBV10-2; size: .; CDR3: ASSPTYEQY
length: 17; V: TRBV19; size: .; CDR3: ASSPFFGGGAIIAGELF
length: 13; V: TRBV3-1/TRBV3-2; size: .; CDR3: ASSWSGGGLGEQY
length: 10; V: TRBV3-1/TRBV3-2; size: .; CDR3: ASSPHWETQY
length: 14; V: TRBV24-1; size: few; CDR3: ATSDLGQGDTGELF
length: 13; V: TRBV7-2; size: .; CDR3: ASSPRTGARGGYT
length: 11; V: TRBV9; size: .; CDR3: ASSSTGNTEAF
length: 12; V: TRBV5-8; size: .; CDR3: ASSQTGGGYGYT
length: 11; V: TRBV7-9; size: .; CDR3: ASSKPGGQPQH